This T cell receptor (beta chain) is drawn from a study of cytomegalovirus exposure and HLA in healthy donors. Primers for the PCR totalled 60 Vbeta and 13 Jbeta. Repertoires were generated with immunoSEQ multiplex PCR, while TCRdb's copy carries only in-frame clones and drops some. Of about 87,000 clones in the sample, about 68% were seen once. This CDR3 has 11 residues. The germline V gene has CDR1 SEHNR and CDR2 FQNEAQ (reference sequence). V lost 1 base, J lost 11 bases, and 8 bases lay in between. The donors, nominally healthy at sampling, likely had unrecorded immune exposures. This receptor was obtained from a man aged 25-40 years in good health and CMV-seropositive. V gene TRBV7-9 combines with J gene TRBJ1-1; D uncertain. Input material: PBMCs. The CDR3 sequence: CASSLGGSAFF. Written as DNA, the CDR3 is TGTGCCAGCAGCTTAGGAGGGTCGGCTTTCTTT.